This T cell receptor beta chain was captured by sequencing in a study of CD8 T cells in ankylosing spondylitis. Whole-study results and caveats: Blood from ankylosing spondylitis patients appeared to carry a characteristic roughly eight-variant TCR beta motif.

Germline V gene data show CDR1 as KGHDR and CDR2 as SFDVKD. There are 17 residues in the CDR3. Trimming stripped 7 bases from V and 5 bases from J, with 26 bases between. One entry per CDR3 protein results from TCRdb running MiXCR on the 5' RACE reads. The table includes 750,000 to 850,000 distinct CDR3 sequences, 10% to 15% detected once. This clonotype was counted between two and nine times. No antigen is known for it. The origin of this receptor is a male donor with ankylosing spondylitis. Input material: blood, either unsorted or a sorted T cell fraction (not recorded which). V usage is TRBV24-1 and J usage is TRBJ2-7, with D uncertain. CDR3 region: CATRIGRTIVSLDEQYF. CDR3 DNA: TGTGCCACCAGGATCGGACGGACGATTGTATCTCTCGACGAGCAGTACTTC.